Presented here are 21 T cell receptor beta chains from one specimen sequenced in a study of regulatory T cells in long-lasting Graves disease. The authors built TCR beta libraries using iRepertoire HTBI primers and Arm-PCR of CDR3 regions. TCRdb processed the multiplex PCR reads anew with MiXCR; each CDR3 protein has one entry. The sample has over 300,000 distinct CDR3 sequences; about 16% are singletons. Time point given: newly diagnosed GD, antithyroid drugs for less than 3 months. PBMC RNA served as the TCR library source. The material sequenced was peripheral blood mononuclear cells (PBMCs), taken at new diagnosis, from a patient treated with antithyroid drugs. Receptors originate from a female donor with Graves disease.

This clonotype was counted between two and nine times. V gene TRBV19 combines with J gene TRBJ1-2, with TRBD1 matching over 11 bases. This CDR3 is built from 15 residues. Germline lookup yields CDR1 LNHDA and CDR2 SQIVND (reference sequence). V gave up 7 bases and J gave up 10 bases; unmatched junction bases: 14. Written as DNA, the CDR3 is TGTGCCAGTACTCAAACGGGACAGGGGGGTCGGCACTACACCTTC. This sequence encodes CASTQTGQGGRHYTF.

This clonotype showed up many times. The chain has TRBV4-1 and TRBJ1-1; D possibly corresponds to TRBD1 (5 bases). This CDR3 is built from 16 residues. The ends were cut back, 7 bases at V and 2 bases at J, with 20 bases in the middle. Germline CDR1 reads MGHRA; CDR2 reads YSYEKL. CDR3 in DNA: TGCGCCAGCACCTCAGGGCCCCCCGGGGGTAACACTGAAGCTTTCTTT. Protein product: CASTSGPPGGNTEAFF.

This clonotype occurred many times. This CDR3 is CASSRDGDNEQFF. As DNA, the CDR3 is TGCGCCAGCAGCCGGGACGGAGACAATGAGCAGTTCTTC. The V gene is TRBV5-1, the J gene TRBJ2-1; D possibly uses TRBD1 or TRBD2 (5 bases each). There are 13 residues in the CDR3. Germline-derived CDR1 and CDR2 are SGHRS and YFSETQ. Between the trimmed V and J ends, which lost 4 bases and 5 bases, there was a span of 10 bases.

This clonotype was counted at least ten times. The chain recombines TRBV20-1 with TRBJ1-6, with 7 bases that match TRBD1. Germline V gene sequence: CDR1 DFQATT, CDR2 SNEGSKA (reference sequence). The CDR3 has 13 residues. J gave up 7 bases and V 6 bases, and 6 bases lay outside the gene matches. The CDR3 loop reads CSAPGQANSPLHF. For the CDR3, the DNA is TGCAGTGCCCCAGGACAGGCGAATTCACCCCTCCACTTT.

This clonotype was counted only a few times. The V call is TRBV6-9, the J call TRBJ1-2; tentatively, D is TRBD1 (5 bases). Germline CDR1 MNHGY, CDR2 SVAAGI. V dropped 3 bases and J dropped 8 bases, with 19 bases sitting between them. The CDR3 contains 15 residues. DNA of the CDR3: TGTGCCAGCAGTTACCCGATCCGGACAATGGGGGGCTACACCTTC. It encodes CASSYPIRTMGGYTF.

This clonotype has just one count. This rearrangement joins TRBV10-2 to TRBJ2-5, with 9 bases that match TRBD1. The junction had 7 bases not matched to a gene; V was cut back by 6 bases and J by 5 bases. CDR3 length equals 14 residues. Germline V CDR1 and CDR2: WSHSY, SAAADI. CDR3 region: CASRRGQGVETQYF. The DNA of the CDR3 is TGCGCCAGCAGACGGGGACAGGGTGTTGAGACCCAGTACTTC.

This clonotype occurred many times. The chain employs TRBV20-1 and TRBJ1-5; D gene unclear. Germline V lookup: CDR1 DFQATT, CDR2 SNEGSKA (reference sequence). Trimming shortened V by 6 bases and J by 1 base, and 16 bases separated the two germline ends. The CDR3 covers 15 residues. CDR3 sequence reads: CSAVPTFGSNQPQHF. CDR3 in DNA: TGCAGTGCGGTACCAACGTTCGGGAGCAATCAGCCCCAGCATTTT.

At least ten counts were recorded for this clonotype. The CDR3 coding sequence is TGTGCCAGCAGTTACCCCACCGGGGTAGCGCGAAACTACAATGAGCAGTTCTTC. Protein sequence: CASSYPTGVARNYNEQFF. The chain couples TRBV6-5 to TRBJ2-1, with a tentative D call TRBD2 (5 bases). Trimming stripped 2 bases from V and 3 bases from J, with 20 bases between. Germline V gene data show CDR1 as MNHEY and CDR2 as SVGAGI. The CDR3 has 18 residues.

In this sample, this clonotype turned up once. The genes are TRBV28 and TRBJ2-2, with D possibly being TRBD1 (6 bases). This CDR3 region has 15 residues. Trimming cost V 3 bases and J 4 bases, with 12 bases left between them. CDR1 and CDR2 (germline): MDHEN, SYDVKM. CDR3 nucleotide sequence: TGTGCCAGCAGTTTTCAGGGGAGTCGCACCGGGGAGCTGTTTTTT. Its translation: CASSFQGSRTGELFF.

The chain employs TRBV11-2 and TRBJ2-5, with 7 bases that match TRBD2. V dropped 4 bases and J dropped 0; count of bases not matched to a gene: 2. Germline loops: CDR1 SGHAT, CDR2 FQNNGV. This CDR3 region has 14 residues. The CDR3: CASSYGTNQETQYF. CDR3 in DNA: TGTGCCAGCAGCTATGGGACTAACCAAGAGACCCAGTACTTC.

The chain combines TRBV28 with TRBJ2-7; 7 bases match TRBD1. CDR3 length: 14 amino acids. Germline CDR1 MDHEN, CDR2 SYDVKM. J was trimmed by 4 bases and V by 6 bases; bases with no gene match: 9. The CDR3 loop is CASSPTGAYYEQYF. As DNA, the CDR3 is TGTGCCAGCAGCCCAACAGGGGCCTATTACGAGCAGTACTTC.

The chain couples TRBV11-1 to TRBJ2-3, with 8 bases identical to TRBD2. The ends lost 3 bases at V and 4 bases at J; junction bases unmatched: 6. Germline V gene data show CDR1 as SGHAT and CDR2 as FQDESV (reference sequence). CDR3 length: 15 amino acids. In DNA, the CDR3 is TGTGCCAGCAGCTTCCCGGGGGGGCCGCCAGATACGCAGTATTTT. Its translation: CASSFPGGPPDTQYF.

This clonotype was detected only a few times. V and J are TRBV6-5 and TRBJ1-2, with D unresolved. This CDR3 is 14 amino acids long. Deletions cut 2 bases from V and 0 bases from J, with 7 bases between. The germline V gene has CDR1 MNHEY and CDR2 SVGAGI. CDR3 sequence reads: CASSYASANYGYTF. In DNA form, the CDR3 reads TGTGCCAGCAGTTACGCCAGTGCTAACTATGGCTACACCTTC.

This clonotype was observed many times. The chain joins TRBV27 to TRBJ1-2; 8 nucleotides agree with TRBD1. Looked up from germline, CDR1 is MNHEY and CDR2 is SMNVEV (reference sequence). The V segment lost 4 bases and the J segment 6 bases; nucleotides outside the gene matches: 10. The CDR3 covers 15 residues. The CDR3 here is CASSWQGASADGYTF. The CDR3 bases are TGTGCCAGCAGTTGGCAGGGGGCGAGTGCCGATGGCTACACCTTC.

This clonotype was detected ten times or more. This CDR3 is missing its conserved last phenylalanine or tryptophan, likely due to a read error. V gene TRBV12-3 or TRBV12-4 combines with J gene TRBJ2-7; possible D gene TRBD2, 6 bases. This CDR3 has 14 amino acids. The V end was cut by 4 bases, the J end by 5 bases, with 15 bases between. The CDR3 DNA sequence: TGTGCCAGCAGTTACCCCTCCGGAGGGGACGAGCAGTACCTC. Residues: CASSYPSGGDEQYL.

This clonotype came up many times. The V and J genes are TRBV18 and TRBJ2-7; the D is unclear. Trimming took off 0 bases at V and 7 bases at J, with 16 bases between the two ends. CDR3 size: 15 residues. Per the germline V gene, CDR1 is KGHSH and CDR2 is LQKENI. The CDR3 nucleotides are TGTGCCAGCTCACCACCCTCACCCGGTGGTGGAGAGCAGTACTTC. Its translation: CASSPPSPGGGEQYF.

For this clonotype: A much larger clone lies one base from this, so it may be a read error. This chain links TRBV2 with TRBJ1-1, with a possible D match to TRBD1 (6 bases). The length of the CDR3 is 14 residues. V was trimmed by 7 bases and J by 3 bases, leaving 15 bases between them. Looked up from germline, CDR1 is SNHLY and CDR2 is FYNNEI. CDR3 nucleotide sequence: TGTGCCAGCACTGCCGACAGGCTCTACACTGAAGCTTTCTTT. Amino acid sequence: CASTADRLYTEAFF.

This clonotype showed up many times. The rearrangement links TRBV3-1 to TRBJ1-1, with 10 bases lining up with TRBD1. CDR3 length: 14 amino acids. J gave up 4 bases and V 1 base, and 0 bases lay outside the gene matches. CDR1 is LGHDT and CDR2 is YNNKEL in the germline V gene (reference sequence). The CDR3 loop is CASSQGDRGTEAFF. CDR3 nucleotide sequence: TGTGCCAGCAGCCAAGGGGACAGGGGCACTGAAGCTTTCTTT.

The CDR3 DNA reads as TGTGCCAGCAGTGAAAGGGCAGAAGAGACCCAGTACTTC. Protein: CASSERAEETQYF. J is TRBJ2-5 and V is TRBV2; D is unclear. This CDR3 has 13 residues. In germline, CDR1 is SNHLY, CDR2 FYNNEI. V lost 2 bases to trimming and J lost 3 bases, with 7 bases between them.

This clonotype was seen just once. The chain links TRBV5-1 to TRBJ1-2; no definite D call. The CDR3 is made up of 15 amino acids. CDR1 SGHRS and CDR2 YFSETQ come from the germline V gene. V lost 2 bases and J lost 1, with 12 bases in between. The CDR3 sequence: CASSFSDGFNYGYTF. The CDR3 DNA is TGCGCCAGCAGCTTTTCGGACGGTTTTAACTATGGCTACACCTTC.

There are many counts of this clonotype. The chain's CDR3 is CSAPQGAMNYGYTF. CDR3 in DNA: TGCAGTGCTCCACAGGGGGCTATGAACTATGGCTACACCTTC. The chain uses TRBV20-1 and TRBJ1-2; 9 nucleotides match TRBD1. This CDR3 is 14 amino acids long. V lost 5 bases and J lost 2; bases outside the gene matches: 6. Germline CDR1 DFQATT, CDR2 SNEGSKA (reference sequence).